This T cell receptor (beta chain) appears in the sequencing data of a study of cytomegalovirus exposure and HLA in healthy donors. Background on the study: A later analysis reported the 120 or so validation repertoires used the same platform as the 666 first-cohort repertoires. General observations from the study: The dataset shows that most TCR sequences were rare, while some public TCRs occurred in many donors. Testing in vitro showed a few CMV-associated chains specific for CMV antigens.

Only in-frame clones appear in the TCRdb table, and some are missing; sequencing was by immunoSEQ multiplex PCR. This table has some 130,000 clones, approximately 80% appearing once. The CDR3 has 11 residues. Looked up from germline, CDR1 is MNHEY and CDR2 is SVGAGI. The germline V and J ends were trimmed by 6 bases and 6 bases, with 7 bases remaining between them. Points on this clone: Its cognate antigen is unknown.

The sequencing sample was made of PBMCs. This receptor was identified in a man in his thirties or forties in good health and CMV-seropositive. This chain uses TRBV6-5 with TRBJ2-3, with D hard to call. This CDR3 reads CASRSSDTQYF. The CDR3 DNA is TGTGCCAGCAGATCCTCCGATACGCAGTATTTT.